The source of this T cell receptor beta chain is a study of tumor-infiltrating lymphocytes in primary liver carcinoma. V was trimmed by 8 bases and J by 1 base, leaving 14 bases between them. CDR3 length equals 15 residues. From about 490 ng of total RNA, TCR beta-specific cDNA was reverse-transcribed using a constant-region primer. Generation of the TCR beta libraries relied on three nested multiplex PCR rounds using slightly modified ARM-PCR. Rounds one and two of PCR, each of 10 cycles, were primed with TRBV1-TRBV30 forward primers and a C-beta reverse primer. Each CDR3 protein gets one entry after TCRdb re-called the multiplex PCR reads with MiXCR. The sample has 95,000 to 150,000 distinct CDR3 sequences, 65% seen once. Co-extracting RNA and DNA was done with 20-30 mg of unsorted bulk tissue as input. Samples were taken from five separate regions (per tumor). As for this clonotype: A single base separates this from a much larger clone, so it may be a read error.

Sequenced material: liver tumor tissue from sampling region 1. Subset indicated: tumor region T1, superior pole. The chain joins TRBV12-3 or TRBV12-4 to TRBJ2-2; unclear D gene. This clonotype originated in a woman aged 55-70 years with primary liver carcinoma and hepatitis B virus infection. The CDR3 is CASLRYGLNTGELFF. CDR3 nucleotides: TGTGCCAGCTTAAGGTACGGCTTGAACACCGGGGAGCTGTTTTTT.